One sample yielded the 3 T cell receptor beta chains listed below, sequenced in a study of blood T cell repertoires in COVID-19. Measured with immunoSEQ multiplex PCR; TCRdb has only the in-frame clones, and not every one. The data hold 100,000 to 150,000 clones, with 70% to 90% observed a single time. The sequenced sample was peripheral blood. These receptors were taken from a woman of 80 years or more with acute or convalescent COVID-19.

The rearrangement uses TRBV28 and TRBJ2-5, with 8 bases identical to TRBD2. The trim removed 1 base at V and 7 bases at J, leaving 11 bases unmatched. Germline-derived CDR1 and CDR2 are MDHEN and SYDVKM. This CDR3 comprises 16 residues. The DNA for the CDR3 is TGTGCCAGCAGTTTATCCTCGACGGGGGGGCAGGGGACCCAGTACTTC. The encoded protein is CASSLSSTGGQGTQYF.

The V gene is TRBV20-1, the J gene TRBJ1-4; D ambiguous. Germline CDR1 is DFQATT and CDR2 is SNEGSKA (reference sequence). This CDR3 contains 13 residues. V gave up 3 bases and J gave up 4 bases, with 9 bases separating them. CDR3 residues: CSASSKLNEKLFF. For the CDR3, the DNA is TGCAGTGCTAGTTCCAAACTTAATGAAAAACTGTTTTTT.

The CDR3 DNA is TGTGCCAGCAGCGTAGGACTAGAAACCCACTACAATGAGCAGTTCTTC. It encodes CASSVGLETHYNEQFF. The V and J genes are TRBV9 and TRBJ2-1, with D tentatively TRBD2 (6 bases). Germline V gene data show CDR1 as SGDLS and CDR2 as YYNGEE. The ends were cut back, 0 bases at V and 3 bases at J, with 13 bases in the middle. This CDR3 has 16 residues.